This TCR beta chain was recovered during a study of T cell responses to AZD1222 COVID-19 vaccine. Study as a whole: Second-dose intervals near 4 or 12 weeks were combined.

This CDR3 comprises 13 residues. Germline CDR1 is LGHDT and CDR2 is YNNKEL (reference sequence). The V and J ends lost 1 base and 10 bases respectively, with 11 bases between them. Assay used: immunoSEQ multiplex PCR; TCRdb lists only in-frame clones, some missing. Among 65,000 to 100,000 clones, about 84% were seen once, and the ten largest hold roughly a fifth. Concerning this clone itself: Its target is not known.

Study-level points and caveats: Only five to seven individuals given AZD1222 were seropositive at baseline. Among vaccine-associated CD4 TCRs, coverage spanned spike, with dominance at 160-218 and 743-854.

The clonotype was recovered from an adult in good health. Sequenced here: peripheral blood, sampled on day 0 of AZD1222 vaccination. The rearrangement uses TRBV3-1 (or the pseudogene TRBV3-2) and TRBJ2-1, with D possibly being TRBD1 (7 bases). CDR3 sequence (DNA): TGTGCCAGCAGCCAAGGGAGGGGGCTCGAGCAGTTCTTC. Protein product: CASSQGRGLEQFF.